The present entry profiles one T cell receptor (beta chain) with its context. PBMCs numbering at least 7 million were isolated per sample. Per sample, at least 6 micrograms of total RNA were extracted. V lost 1 base, J lost 0 bases, and 10 bases lay in between. The CDR3 loop spans 17 amino acids. Germline V gene sequence: CDR1 SEHNR, CDR2 FQNEAQ (reference sequence). It was with a sample-barcoded 5' primer and a J-beta primer mix that a second PCR of roughly 7 to 12 cycles was run. Via MiXCR, TCRdb re-called the 5' RACE reads, giving one row per CDR3 protein. The sample consists of 1 million to 1.2 million distinct CDR3 sequences, more than 30% of them appearing once. The data derive from a study of blood T cells in healthy people across ages.

This clonotype was sampled from a man between 18 and 29 years old in good health. The sample comprised blood. The V and J genes are TRBV7-9 and TRBJ2-6; D is unresolved. In DNA, the CDR3 is TGTGCCAGCAGCTTAGTAGGCGGCCGCTCTGGGGCCAACGTCCTGACTTTC. Translated: CASSLVGGRSGANVLTF.